This TCR beta chain was sequenced for a study of T cells after yellow fever vaccination. This clonotype has only a few counts. One entry per CDR3 protein results from TCRdb running MiXCR on the 5' RACE reads. This table holds a few hundred thousand distinct CDR3 sequences, about 19% found once. This CDR3 region has 14 residues. The germline V gene encodes CDR1 SGHTA and CDR2 FQGNSA. With 5 bases clipped from V and 2 bases from J, the junction kept 3 bases outside the gene matches. This sequence was found in a young man who received the YFV17D yellow fever vaccine. The sample consisted of PBMCs, taken 15 days after the yellow fever booster vaccination. The chain uses TRBV7-2 and TRBJ2-7; 10 bases line up with TRBD2. CDR3 in DNA: TGTGCCAGCAGCCGGACTAGCGGACCCTACGAGCAGTACTTC. Translation: CASSRTSGPYEQYF.